One TCR beta chain is described in this entry. The sample is drawn from a study of blood T cell repertoires in COVID-19. Across the study: Acute-phase and convalescent COVID-19 samples originated in the United States, Italy and Spain. In each case, the material was cDNA or gDNA derived from T cells, B-cell-depleted T cells, or PBMCs.

As processed by the authors: How many nucleated cells were present was estimated from reference gene primer amplification. The data were produced by immunoSEQ multiplex PCR, yet TCRdb's version contains in-frame clones alone and is incomplete. The V and J calls and clone size were taken over from that table, and D and trimming were inferred from the DNA. The repertoire holds under 350,000 clones, with 83% as singletons. Unmatched junction bases numbered 10, after V lost 8 bases and J lost 2 bases. CDR1 and CDR2 (germline): LNHDA, SQIVND (reference sequence). The CDR3 has 17 amino acids. The TCR was taken from a woman in her fifties or sixties who had recovered from COVID-19. This chain joins TRBV19 and TRBJ2-3; 13 bases are a match to TRBD2. The sample comprised peripheral blood. The CDR3 DNA sequence: TGTGCCAGTGCCCCCCGGACTAGCGGGAGCTTCACAGATACGCAGTATTTT. As protein: CASAPRTSGSFTDTQYF.